This entry concerns a single TCR beta chain. The record originates from a study of blood T cell repertoires in COVID-19. Study information: Acute-phase and convalescent COVID-19 samples originated in the United States, Italy and Spain. T cells, B-cell-depleted T cells, or PBMCs provided the cDNA or gDNA that served as material.

Study processing details: Reference gene primers were amplified, and this amplification served to estimate nucleated cell counts. Some clones are missing from TCRdb's copy, which holds only in-frame ones; the method was immunoSEQ multiplex PCR. V and J calls plus clone size are reproduced from that table; the DNA served to infer D and trimming. Here the sample spans tens of thousands of clones, 80% to 85% being singletons. This clonotype was sampled from a woman aged 55-70 years with acute or convalescent COVID-19. Sequenced sample: peripheral blood.

The CDR3 protein is CASSIAGGSTDTQYF. DNA of the CDR3: TGTGCCAGTAGTATAGCGGGGGGCAGCACAGATACGCAGTATTTT. J is TRBJ2-3 and V is TRBV19; possibly TRBD2 for D (7 bases). V shed 1 base and J shed 0 bases, with 8 bases lying between them. From germline, CDR1 is LNHDA and CDR2 SQIVND (reference sequence). CDR3 length: 15 amino acids.